Following are 18 T cell receptor beta chains from one sample sequenced in a study of regulatory T cells in long-lasting Graves disease. The time point was: newly diagnosed GD, antithyroid drugs for less than 3 months. Generation of the TCR library employed RNA extracted from PBMCs. Arm-PCR of CDR3 regions and iRepertoire HTBI primers were the basis on which TCR beta libraries were built. From the multiplex PCR reads, TCRdb called clonotypes with MiXCR, one entry per CDR3 protein. The data hold about 560,000 distinct CDR3 sequences, with about 16% observed a single time. These records were also assigned to another study, of T cells in Graves' hyperthyroidism and ophthalmopathy.

The input for sequencing was peripheral blood mononuclear cells (PBMCs), taken at new diagnosis, from a patient treated with antithyroid drugs. These receptors all stem from a man younger than 35 with Graves disease.

The rearrangement joins TRBV20-1 to TRBJ2-5, with TRBD1 matching 9 bases. CDR1 and CDR2 (germline): DFQATT, SNEGSKA (reference sequence). The CDR3 is 14 amino acids. The V and J ends lost 1 base and 4 bases, in that order; junction bases with no gene match: 4. The CDR3 protein is CSARGTGGGETQYF. The CDR3 nucleotides read TGCAGTGCTAGAGGTACAGGGGGCGGAGAGACCCAGTACTTC.

This clonotype was seen many times. J is TRBJ2-3 and V is TRBV27; D might be TRBD2 (6 bases). This CDR3 region has 14 residues. Germline V gene data show CDR1 as MNHEY and CDR2 as SMNVEV (reference sequence). The ends were cut back, 5 bases at V and 0 bases at J, with 9 bases in the middle. CDR3 sequence (DNA): TGTGCCAGCAGTAAGGGACTTAGCACAGATACGCAGTATTTT. The encoded protein is CASSKGLSTDTQYF.

This clonotype occurred many times. The rearrangement joins TRBV6-1 to TRBJ1-1, with a possible D match to TRBD1 (6 bases). Trimming took off 7 bases at V and 11 bases at J, with 20 bases between the two ends. This CDR3 contains 13 residues. Germline loops: CDR1 MNHNS, CDR2 SASEGT. CDR3 loop: CASTELRGGGAFF. CDR3 in DNA: TGTGCCAGCACCGAACTCAGGGGCGGTGGGGCTTTCTTT.

This clonotype has only a few counts. The chain couples TRBV5-5 to TRBJ1-3; D not resolved. CDR1 and CDR2 from the germline V gene are SGHKS and YYEKEE (reference sequence). V was clipped by 0 bases and J by 4 bases, with 14 bases between them. This CDR3 is built from 16 residues. The CDR3 DNA reads TGTGCCAGCAGCTTGGAGGGCCTCAGAGGAGGAAACACCATATATTTT. As protein: CASSLEGLRGGNTIYF.

This clonotype was seen only a few times. The V gene is TRBV2, the J gene TRBJ2-1; D may be TRBD1 or TRBD2 (5 bases each). The CDR3 sequence is 14 residues long. V lost 4 bases, J lost 3 bases, and 10 bases lay in between. Germline V gene data show CDR1 as SNHLY and CDR2 as FYNNEI. CDR3 residues: CASSGRDRYNEQFF. In nucleotides, the CDR3 is TGTGCCAGCAGTGGACGGGACCGCTACAATGAGCAGTTCTTC.

This sequence joins TRBV27 and TRBJ2-2; TRBD1 matches at 10 bases. J was trimmed by 7 bases and V by 5 bases; bases with no gene match: 13. CDR1 and CDR2 (germline): MNHEY, SMNVEV (reference sequence). The CDR3 runs to 17 residues. DNA of the CDR3: TGTGCCAGCAGTCCTCGACAGGGGGCGCAGTTTTTCGGGGAGCTGTTTTTT. Protein product: CASSPRQGAQFFGELFF.

The chain has TRBV5-1 and TRBJ1-4; the D is unclear. V lost 0 bases, J lost 3 bases, and 9 bases lay in between. Germline values: CDR1 SGHRS, CDR2 YFSETQ. CDR3 length: 15 residues. The CDR3 DNA is TGCGCCAGCAGCTTGGAGGGCCGGTCTAATGAAAAACTGTTTTTT. Protein: CASSLEGRSNEKLFF.

The chain links TRBV30 to TRBJ1-6, with D hard to call. Germline V gene data show CDR1 as GTSNPN and CDR2 as SVGIG (reference sequence). This CDR3 has 13 amino acids. With 3 bases removed from V and 9 bases from J, the gap between germline ends came to 12 bases. The CDR3 coding sequence is TGTGCCTGGAGCGGTTTAGGGATTTCACCCCTCCACTTT. The encoded protein is CAWSGLGISPLHF.

This clonotype showed up many times. This sequence joins TRBV20-1 and TRBJ2-1; the match to TRBD2 covers 15 bases. Germline CDR1 DFQATT, CDR2 SNEGSKA (reference sequence). This CDR3 has 16 amino acids. The trim removed 2 bases at V and 9 bases at J, leaving 8 bases unmatched. The chain's CDR3 is CSARPRGLAGGLEQFF. Written as DNA, the CDR3 is TGCAGTGCTAGACCGCGAGGACTAGCGGGAGGGCTTGAGCAGTTCTTC.

At least ten counts were recorded for this clonotype. The rearrangement joins TRBV20-1 to TRBJ2-1; 7 bases align to TRBD2. Losses at the gene ends were 1 base for V and 2 bases for J; bases not matched to a gene: 2. Germline-derived CDR1 and CDR2 are DFQATT and SNEGSKA (reference sequence). There are 14 residues in the CDR3. The CDR3 spells CSARVGLTYNEQFF. CDR3 DNA sequence: TGCAGTGCTAGAGTGGGACTAACCTACAATGAGCAGTTCTTC.

This clonotype has at least ten counts. The chain combines TRBV7-3 with TRBJ2-1, with 8 bases fitting TRBD1. V lost 5 bases and J lost 3; bases outside the gene matches: 9. The germline CDR1 and CDR2 sequences are SGHTA and FQGTGA. CDR3 length equals 16 residues. For the CDR3, the DNA is TGTGCCAGCAGCCCCGCCCAGGGGGCAAACTACAATGAGCAGTTCTTC. This translates into CASSPAQGANYNEQFF.

In its sample, this clonotype was seen many times. This chain connects TRBV7-9 to TRBJ2-7; 14 bases are a match to TRBD2. CDR3 length: 16 residues. Germline V CDR1 and CDR2: SEHNR, FQNEAQ (reference sequence). V lost 4 bases and J lost 4; bases outside the gene matches: 6. The CDR3 protein is CASSWIRLAGGYEQYF. The CDR3, as DNA: TGTGCCAGCAGCTGGATCAGACTAGCGGGAGGGTACGAGCAGTACTTC.

The V call is TRBV20-1, the J call TRBJ2-7, with 7 bases that match TRBD2. CDR3 length: 13 amino acids. Germline-derived CDR1 and CDR2 are DFQATT and SNEGSKA (reference sequence). Trimming removed 5 bases from V and 0 bases from J; junction bases left unmatched: 4. The CDR3 sequence: CSAQGLVSYEQYF. The CDR3, as DNA: TGCAGTGCTCAAGGACTAGTCTCCTACGAGCAGTACTTC.

This clonotype turned up a few times. The chain links TRBV7-9 to TRBJ1-5; possible D gene TRBD1, 5 bases. The CDR3 length is 14 residues. The germline gives CDR1 SEHNR, CDR2 FQNEAQ (reference sequence). V was cut by 6 bases and J by 5 bases, with 14 bases left in between. The CDR3 coding sequence is TGTGCCAGCAGTATGGGTGGGGGGGATCAGCCCCAGCATTTT. Translation gives CASSMGGGDQPQHF.

The chain links TRBV29-1 to TRBJ1-1; tentatively, D is TRBD1 (5 bases). Per germline, CDR1 SQVTM and CDR2 ANQGSEA. The ends were cut back, 8 bases at V and 1 base at J, with 14 bases in the middle. CDR3 length: 13 residues. CDR3 sequence (DNA): TGCAGCACATACCTGGGACGGAACACTGAAGCTTTCTTT. Residues: CSTYLGRNTEAFF.

This clonotype appeared a few times. Here the CDR3 reads CASSPTGGHTDTQYF. CDR3 DNA: TGCGCCAGCAGCCCTACCGGGGGGCACACAGATACGCAGTATTTT. The chain joins TRBV5-1 to TRBJ2-3, with TRBD2 as a possible D gene (7 bases). V shed 4 bases and J shed 2 bases, with 14 bases lying between them. This CDR3 contains 15 residues. The germline CDR1 and CDR2 sequences are SGHRS and YFSETQ.

The chain is built from TRBV9 and TRBJ1-1; 8 nucleotides match TRBD1. Germline trimming cut 4 bases from V and 4 bases from J; bases unmatched to any gene: 12. There are 16 residues in the CDR3. CDR1 is SGDLS and CDR2 is YYNGEE in the germline V gene. The CDR3 protein is CASSPLWGTGGTEAFF. As DNA, the CDR3 is TGTGCCAGCAGCCCCCTATGGGGGACAGGAGGCACTGAAGCTTTCTTT.

This clonotype appeared a few times. This chain links TRBV19 with TRBJ2-7; D might be TRBD1 or TRBD2, each matching 6 bases. The ends were cut back, 4 bases at V and 7 bases at J, with 17 bases in the middle. CDR1 is LNHDA and CDR2 is SQIVND in the germline V gene (reference sequence). The CDR3 runs 14 residues. The CDR3: CASSRGGRQKEQYF. CDR3 DNA sequence: TGTGCCAGTAGTAGAGGGGGGCGTCAAAAGGAGCAGTACTTC.